A selection of T cell receptor beta chains follows, all from one sample in a study of cytomegalovirus exposure and HLA in healthy donors. Clones were read by immunoSEQ multiplex PCR, and TCRdb kept only the in-frame ones, dropping some. The sample includes about 98,000 clones, roughly 80% of them seen just once. The sample was PBMCs. The receptors here all came from a middle-aged man in good health and CMV-seronegative. The CDR3 runs from the conserved cysteine through the conserved F or W. The D gene is left open where the match is weak. Clone size is not always given. Where it is, it says once, few, many or a class for expanded clones.

CDR3nt,CDR3aa,v_gene,abundance,d_gene,j_gene
TGTGCCAGCCTAGCCACGGTCGGGGAGACCCAGTACTTC,CASLATVGETQYF,TRBV2,NA,NA,TRBJ2-5
TGTGCCAGCAGCCCTGGCGACAGGGCAACTAATGAAAAACTGTTTTTT,CASSPGDRATNEKLFF,TRBV14,NA,TRBD1,TRBJ1-4
TGTGCCAGCAGCTTAGCGCCGCGGGGGGGCAGGTACGAGCAGTACTTC,CASSLAPRGGRYEQYF,TRBV7-8,NA,TRBD2,TRBJ2-7
TGTGCCAGCTCACCAGGGGCCGATACGCAGTATTTT,CASSPGADTQYF,TRBV18,NA,NA,TRBJ2-3
TGTGCCTGGAGAACTAGCGGGGGGGCCGCAGAGACCCAGTACTTC,CAWRTSGGAAETQYF,TRBV30,few,TRBD2,TRBJ2-5
TGTGCCACCAGCAGAGCCCTAGGGGGAGCGTACAATGAGCAGTTCTTC,CATSRALGGAYNEQFF,TRBV15,NA,NA,TRBJ2-1
TGCGCCAGCAGCTTGGAAGGACAGGGGGCTCTGGACGAGCAGTACTTC,CASSLEGQGALDEQYF,TRBV5-1,NA,TRBD1,TRBJ2-7
TGTGCCAGCAGCAGACTCGGATTACTCTACGAGCAGTACTTC,CASSRLGLLYEQYF,TRBV9,NA,NA,TRBJ2-7
TGTGCCAGCTCACCAACGGGGGGGGAGACCCAGTACTTC,CASSPTGGETQYF,TRBV18,NA,TRBD2,TRBJ2-5
TGTGCTACCGACAGGGGTTCCAACTATGGCTACACCTTC,CATDRGSNYGYTF,TRBV12-5,NA,TRBD1,TRBJ1-2
TGTGCCTGGGGAATCGGCGGGGGGACCACAGATACGCAGTATTTT,CAWGIGGGTTDTQYF,TRBV30,NA,TRBD2,TRBJ2-3
TGTGCCAGCACCTCGTATAAAGGAGGCGAGCAGTACTTC,CASTSYKGGEQYF,TRBV27,NA,NA,TRBJ2-7
TGTGCCAGTAGTATCCGCCTAGCGGGGCGCTCCTACGAGCAGTACTTC,CASSIRLAGRSYEQYF,TRBV19,few,TRBD2,TRBJ2-7
TGTGCCAGCAGACGGGGAGAGACCCAGTACTTC,CASRRGETQYF,TRBV5-4,NA,NA,TRBJ2-5
TGTGCCAGCAGTTGGGGACGGACTAGCGATGAGCAGTTCTTC,CASSWGRTSDEQFF,TRBV2,NA,TRBD2,TRBJ2-1
TGTGCCAGCAAAAGACAGGGGAGCTCCTACGAGCAGTACTTC,CASKRQGSSYEQYF,TRBV7-2,NA,TRBD1,TRBJ2-7
TGTGCCAGCAGCCCCCGGCCCGGACAGGGTACGGGGGCCAACGTCCTGACTTTC,CASSPRPGQGTGANVLTF,TRBV7-2,NA,TRBD1,TRBJ2-6
TGTGCCAGTAGTATAAGGCGGGGCAATCAGCCCCAGCATTTT,CASSIRRGNQPQHF,TRBV19,NA,NA,TRBJ1-5
TGCGCCAGCAGTGAGGTCTCCAGGGGAGGGACTGAAGCTTTCTTT,CASSEVSRGGTEAFF,TRBV10-1,NA,NA,TRBJ1-1
TGCGCCAGCAGCTTTTGGACAGGGAATGAGCAGTTCTTC,CASSFWTGNEQFF,TRBV5-1,few,TRBD1,TRBJ2-1
TGTGCCAGCAGCTTTGAGGATCGGGATAATTCACCCCTCCACTTT,CASSFEDRDNSPLHF,TRBV5-6,NA,NA,TRBJ1-6
TGTGCCAGCAGTTTAGGAAGGGGCACTGAAGCTTTCTTT,CASSLGRGTEAFF,TRBV28,NA,NA,TRBJ1-1
TGTGCCAGCAGCGCCCCCGGGACTCCCGGGGAGCAGTACTTC,CASSAPGTPGEQYF,TRBV5-6,NA,NA,TRBJ2-7
TGTGCCAGTATTCTTACAGGCCTCTCTGGAAACACCATATATTTT,CASILTGLSGNTIYF,TRBV19,few,NA,TRBJ1-3
TGTGCCAGCAGCCTAGCGGGGGGTACAAAGACCCAGTACTTC,CASSLAGGTKTQYF,TRBV7-2,NA,TRBD2,TRBJ2-5
TGTGCCAGCAGCGCCAGGGGGCGCCCCCAAGAGACCCAGTACTTC,CASSARGRPQETQYF,TRBV4-2,NA,TRBD1,TRBJ2-5
TGTGCCATCAGTCCCTTAGACAGGGAAGGGGGCAATGAGCAGTTCTTC,CAISPLDREGGNEQFF,TRBV10-3,NA,TRBD1,TRBJ2-1
TGTGCCAGCAGCTGGGGGGGTTCCGAGCAGTACTTC,CASSWGGSEQYF,TRBV7-2,NA,TRBD2,TRBJ2-7
TGTGCCAGCAGCTTAGTAGGGGGAACAGATACGCAGTATTTT,CASSLVGGTDTQYF,TRBV7-3,NA,NA,TRBJ2-3
TGTGCCAGCAGCTTGGTTTTCGGGACAGGGTCGAACACTGAAGCTTTCTTT,CASSLVFGTGSNTEAFF,TRBV5-6,NA,TRBD1,TRBJ1-1
TGTGCCAGCAGTGATTACACAGGGGTCGGAGAGACCCAGTACTTC,CASSDYTGVGETQYF,TRBV27,NA,TRBD1,TRBJ2-5
TGTGCCAGCAGTTACTCCGGGACTTCAGACACGGATACGCAGTATTTT,CASSYSGTSDTDTQYF,TRBV6-6,NA,NA,TRBJ2-3
TGTGCCAGCAGCCGGACTGGACAGGGGTATCAGCCCCAGCATTTT,CASSRTGQGYQPQHF,TRBV7-4,NA,TRBD1,TRBJ1-5
TGTGCCAGCAGCTCTCAGGGCAACTATGGCTACACCTTC,CASSSQGNYGYTF,TRBV5-6,NA,NA,TRBJ1-2
TGTGCCAGCAGCTTTATGCAGGAGCAGTACTTC,CASSFMQEQYF,TRBV5-6,NA,NA,TRBJ2-7
TGTGCCAGCAGCTTGGCCTTAGCGGGGGCCTACAATGAGCAGTTCTTC,CASSLALAGAYNEQFF,TRBV5-4,once,TRBD2,TRBJ2-1
TGTGCCAGCAGCGTCGGAGCGGGGACAGATACGCAGTATTTT,CASSVGAGTDTQYF,TRBV7-6,NA,TRBD2,TRBJ2-3
TGTGCCAGCAGCAGAGAGGCCTACCCTGATTATGGCTACACCTTC,CASSREAYPDYGYTF,TRBV9,NA,NA,TRBJ1-2
TGTGCCAGCAGCTTCAGCGGAGTTGCGCCCTACGAGCAGTACTTC,CASSFSGVAPYEQYF,TRBV7-2,once,NA,TRBJ2-7
TGTGCCAGCAGCTTAGGTACCAGGGGGTTTAGATACGAGCAGTACTTC,CASSLGTRGFRYEQYF,TRBV7-8,NA,TRBD1,TRBJ2-7
TGTGCCAGCAGGGAATTGAGCGGACCCAAAAACATTCAGTACTTC,CASRELSGPKNIQYF,TRBV6-1,NA,NA,TRBJ2-4
TGTGCCAGCAGCGCGCTCTTTCTAGCGGGGGTCTCGAGCTCCTACAATGAGCAGTTCTTC,CASSALFLAGVSSSYNEQFF,TRBV5-4,NA,TRBD2,TRBJ2-1
TGCGCCAGCAGCATACAGGGTCGGACAGGGGGCGCAGAGACCCAGTACTTC,CASSIQGRTGGAETQYF,TRBV4-1,NA,TRBD1,TRBJ2-5